The 18 T cell receptor beta chains presented below share a single source sample, sequenced in a study of blood T cells in healthy people across ages. The use of a sample-barcoded 5' primer and a J-beta primer mix characterized a second PCR of roughly 6 to 11 cycles. Via MiXCR, TCRdb re-called the 5' RACE reads, giving one row per CDR3 protein. The sample yields hundreds of thousands of distinct CDR3 sequences, more than 40% seen once. The material sequenced was blood. The origin of the receptors is a woman aged 55-69 years in good health.

This chain links TRBV9 with TRBJ2-1; weak D call: TRBD2 (5 bases). V was cut by 0 bases and J by 6 bases, with 13 bases left in between. The germline gives CDR1 SGDLS, CDR2 YYNGEE. The CDR3 sequence is 15 residues long. Here the CDR3 reads CASSVDITGINEQFF. The CDR3 DNA reads as TGTGCCAGCAGCGTAGATATAACGGGAATCAATGAGCAGTTCTTC.

The chain couples TRBV7-6 to TRBJ2-1; 10 bases match TRBD2. The junction had 10 bases not matched to a gene; V was cut back by 1 base and J by 10 bases. There are 16 residues in the CDR3. Germline CDR1 SGHVS, CDR2 FNYEAQ. This CDR3 reads CASSLGALAGVGEQFF. The DNA for the CDR3 is TGTGCCAGCAGCTTAGGGGCCCTAGCGGGAGTCGGAGAGCAGTTCTTC.

V and J are TRBV2 and TRBJ2-7, with 8 bases fitting TRBD1. Trimming at V came to 7 bases and at J to 2 bases, leaving 4 bases not matched to a gene. This CDR3 spans 13 amino acids. Germline CDR1 SNHLY, CDR2 FYNNEI. CDR3 bases: TGTGCCAGCACAGGGGGCATGACCTACGAGCAGTACTTC. It yields the protein CASTGGMTYEQYF.

CDR3 DNA sequence: TGTGCCAGCAGTTTTCTTACAGGGACTAACTATGGCTACACCTTC. Its translation: CASSFLTGTNYGYTF. The chain uses TRBV28 and TRBJ1-2, with D possibly TRBD1 on 6 matching bases. With 3 bases removed from V and 0 bases from J, the gap between germline ends came to 11 bases. Looked up from germline, CDR1 is MDHEN and CDR2 is SYDVKM. The CDR3 loop spans 15 amino acids.

The V gene is TRBV29-1, the J gene TRBJ2-6; D remains unclear. Trimming removed 4 bases from V and 2 bases from J, with 21 bases in between. Germline V gene lookup returns CDR1 SQVTM and CDR2 ANQGSEA. The CDR3 has 18 amino acids. The CDR3 nucleotides are TGCAGCGTTGTGGTGGATGCGACAAACCCCCCTGGGGCCAACGTCCTGACTTTC. It is translated as CSVVVDATNPPGANVLTF.

The V gene is TRBV3-1, the J gene TRBJ2-5; no definite D call. CDR1 is LGHDT and CDR2 is YNNKEL in the germline V gene (reference sequence). The CDR3 contains 12 residues. V was clipped by 9 bases and J by 5 bases, with 13 bases between them. CDR3 loop: CASSYLRETQYF. As DNA, the CDR3 is TGTGCCAGTAGCTATTTACGTGAGACCCAGTACTTC.

This clonotype has only a few counts. This chain joins TRBV6-2 or TRBV6-3 and TRBJ2-7, with a weak D call TRBD2 (6 bases). The germline V and J ends were trimmed by 6 bases and 7 bases, with 16 bases remaining between them. Germline V CDR1 and CDR2: MNHEY, SVGEGT. This CDR3 region has 13 residues. CDR3 sequence: CASSPDGRGEQYF. DNA for the CDR3: TGTGCCAGCAGCCCAGACGGACGGGGGGAGCAGTACTTC.

V usage is TRBV28 and J usage is TRBJ1-6; 7 bases match TRBD1. Germline V gene sequence: CDR1 MDHEN, CDR2 SYDVKM. V gave up 5 bases and J gave up 10 bases; unmatched junction bases: 8. The CDR3 runs to 14 residues. The CDR3 nucleotides read TGTGCCAGCAGTAAGGACAGGCGGGGATCACCCCTCCACTTT. Translation gives CASSKDRRGSPLHF.

This clonotype has a handful of counts. The chain uses TRBV20-1 and TRBJ1-2, with D tentatively TRBD1 (5 bases). Germline V gene lookup returns CDR1 DFQATT and CDR2 SNEGSKA (reference sequence). Trimming stripped 1 base from V and 4 bases from J, with 13 bases between. There are 14 residues in the CDR3. CDR3 DNA sequence: TGCAGTGCTAGAGTGGGGGGTGCCCCCTATGGCTACACCTTC. Translated, it gives CSARVGGAPYGYTF.

The V and J genes are TRBV20-1 and TRBJ2-3, with 9 bases aligning to TRBD2. CDR1 is DFQATT and CDR2 is SNEGSKA in the germline V gene (reference sequence). CDR3 length: 17 amino acids. Trimming removed 0 bases from V and 3 bases from J; junction bases left unmatched: 10. The CDR3 loop is CSARDRSSSGKTDTQYF. In nucleotides, the CDR3 is TGCAGTGCTAGAGATCGTTCGTCTAGCGGGAAAACAGATACGCAGTATTTT.

The J gene is TRBJ2-7, the V gene TRBV12-3 or TRBV12-4; no clear D gene. The CDR3 length is 14 residues. Trimming stripped 1 base from V and 3 bases from J, with 10 bases between. The CDR3 spells CASSLGGKDYEQYF. CDR3 sequence (DNA): TGTGCCAGCAGTTTAGGGGGTAAGGACTACGAGCAGTACTTC.

The rearrangement links TRBV27 to TRBJ1-6; D might be TRBD1 (5 bases). Trimming took 4 bases from V and 6 from J, leaving 13 bases between them. The CDR3 extends over 15 amino acids. Germline V gene data show CDR1 as MNHEY and CDR2 as SMNVEV (reference sequence). The CDR3 nucleotides are TGTGCCAGCAGTTCATTGACAGAGGGTAATTCACCCCTCCACTTT. Protein sequence: CASSSLTEGNSPLHF.

This clonotype has a handful of counts. The chain has TRBV13 and TRBJ2-5; 10 bases line up with TRBD2. From germline, CDR1 is PRHDT and CDR2 FYEKMQ (reference sequence). The CDR3 is made up of 16 amino acids. Trimming took 3 bases from V and 5 from J; bases not matched to a gene: 9. The CDR3 reads CASSLWASGGPETQYF. The CDR3 nucleotides read TGTGCCAGCAGCTTGTGGGCTAGCGGGGGACCGGAGACCCAGTACTTC.

This chain joins TRBV11-2 and TRBJ2-7; D remains unclear. The germline CDR1 and CDR2 sequences are SGHAT and FQNNGV. Trimming pared 2 bases from V and 0 bases from J, leaving 11 bases between. The CDR3 length is 15 residues. The chain's CDR3 is CASSLNSAGSYEQYF. The CDR3 nucleotides are TGTGCCAGCAGCTTAAATTCGGCTGGCTCCTACGAGCAGTACTTC.

The genes are TRBV6-2 or TRBV6-3 and TRBJ2-1; 11 nucleotides agree with TRBD2. The CDR3 contains 16 residues. With 4 bases clipped from V and 3 bases from J, the junction kept 5 bases outside the gene matches. Germline V gene sequence: CDR1 MNHEY, CDR2 SVGEGT. The CDR3 is CASSSRLAGRYNEQFF. The CDR3 DNA follows: TGTGCCAGCAGTTCAAGACTAGCGGGGCGCTACAATGAGCAGTTCTTC.

The genes are TRBV20-1 and TRBJ2-1; the D gene is possibly TRBD1 (5 bases). The CDR3 is made up of 14 amino acids. The V and J ends lost 3 bases and 9 bases respectively, with 18 bases between them. Germline assignment: CDR1 DFQATT and CDR2 SNEGSKA (reference sequence). CDR3 nucleotides: TGCAGTGCTAGTGATCGGGCAGGGAATAGTGAGCAGTTCTTC. Translating it yields CSASDRAGNSEQFF.

The rearrangement joins TRBV4-3 to TRBJ2-6; no reliable D call. Germline loops: CDR1 LGHNA, CDR2 YSLEER. The CDR3 runs to 16 residues. V lost 0 bases and J 0 bases, leaving 6 bases between the germline ends. The CDR3 is CASSQEVASGANVLTF. For the CDR3, the DNA is TGCGCCAGCAGCCAAGAAGTAGCCTCTGGGGCCAACGTCCTGACTTTC.

V and J are TRBV5-1 and TRBJ1-2, with 9 bases fitting TRBD1. The junction had 6 bases not matched to a gene; V was cut back by 3 bases and J by 9 bases. The CDR3 consists of 13 residues. Germline V gene sequence: CDR1 SGHRS, CDR2 YFSETQ. The CDR3 DNA sequence: TGCGCCAGCAGCTCGGACAGGGGCAGGAGCTACACCTTC. It translates to CASSSDRGRSYTF.